Following are 25 T cell receptor beta chains from one sample sequenced in a study of blood T cell repertoires in COVID-19. The table came from immunoSEQ multiplex PCR; TCRdb's copy has only in-frame clones and leaves some out. The sample records about 49,000 clones, under 85% being singletons. Input material: peripheral blood. These receptors were taken from a human donor in a cohort sampled during active COVID-19.

The chain is built from TRBV11-3 and TRBJ2-5, with TRBD2 matching over 8 bases. Per germline, CDR1 SGHNT and CDR2 YENEEA. The CDR3 length is 15 residues. Germline trimming cut 2 bases from V and 4 bases from J; bases unmatched to any gene: 6. In DNA form, the CDR3 reads TGTGCCAGCAGCTTAAGGCCGCTAGCGGGAGAGACCCAGTACTTC. As protein: CASSLRPLAGETQYF.

This clone was detected once. The chain couples TRBV2 to TRBJ1-1; D gene ambiguous. The CDR3 spans 13 residues. V dropped 6 bases and J dropped 8 bases, with 16 bases sitting between them. The germline V gene encodes CDR1 SNHLY and CDR2 FYNNEI. As DNA, the CDR3 is TGTGCCAGCAGGGACCTAGGAGGACGAGAAGCTTTCTTT. It yields the protein CASRDLGGREAFF. Complete variable domain (other parts from reference TRBV2 and TRBJ1-1): EPEVTQTPSHQVTQMGQEVILRCVPISNHLYFYWYRQILGQKVEFLVSFYNNEISEKSEIFDDQFSVERPDGSNFTLKIRSTKLEDSAMYFCASRDLGGREAFFGQGTRLTVV.

The V and J genes are TRBV7-2 and TRBJ2-4; possibly TRBD2 for D (5 bases). CDR1 and CDR2 from the germline V gene are SGHTA and FQGNSA. CDR3 size: 15 residues. The ends were cut back, 5 bases at V and 8 bases at J, with 19 bases in the middle. Here the CDR3 reads CASSLTGNPKDIQYF. The CDR3 DNA is TGTGCCAGCAGCCTAACGGGGAACCCAAAGGACATTCAGTACTTC.

The J gene is TRBJ1-5, the V gene TRBV5-5, with 8 bases lining up with TRBD1. CDR3 length: 15 residues. With V trimmed by 4 bases and J by 0 bases, 3 bases remained unmatched. CDR1 SGHKS and CDR2 YYEKEE come from the germline V gene (reference sequence). DNA of the CDR3: TGTGCCAGCAGCCAGACAGGGGATAGCAATCAGCCCCAGCATTTT. Translation gives CASSQTGDSNQPQHF.

This clone was found once. The chain employs TRBV5-8 and TRBJ1-1, with D tentatively TRBD1 (5 bases). Per the germline V gene, CDR1 is SGHTS and CDR2 is YDEGEE. The CDR3 is 14 amino acids. Deletions cut 0 bases from V and 3 bases from J, with 9 bases between. In DNA, the CDR3 is TGTGCCAGCAGCTTGGTCCAGGGTGACACTGAAGCTTTCTTT. Amino acids: CASSLVQGDTEAFF.

The chain links TRBV5-1 to TRBJ1-1, with a possible D match to TRBD1 (5 bases). Germline CDR1 reads SGHRS; CDR2 reads YFSETQ. The V and J ends lost 4 bases and 8 bases respectively, with 21 bases between them. This CDR3 is built from 15 residues. The CDR3 sequence is CASSPTRPGQGEAFF. DNA of the CDR3: TGCGCCAGCAGCCCGACCCGCCCCGGGCAGGGCGAAGCTTTCTTT.

The chain joins TRBV5-6 to TRBJ2-1, with 8 bases identical to TRBD1. Germline V gene data show CDR1 as SGHDT and CDR2 as YYEEEE. The CDR3 spans 14 residues. V trimming: 5 bases; J trimming: 2 bases; junction bases outside the gene matches: 3. The chain's CDR3 is CASRKQGAYNEQFF. CDR3 nucleotide sequence: TGTGCCAGCAGGAAACAGGGGGCCTACAATGAGCAGTTCTTC.

The chain uses TRBV18 and TRBJ2-2; unclear D gene. The CDR3 covers 15 residues. CDR1 KGHSH and CDR2 LQKENI come from the germline V gene. Trimming shortened V by 3 bases and J by 1 base, and 9 bases separated the two germline ends. The CDR3 sequence is CASSPLPGNTGELFF. DNA of the CDR3: TGTGCCAGCTCACCCCTCCCGGGGAACACCGGGGAGCTGTTTTTT. Drawing the rest from reference TRBV18 and TRBJ2-2, the complete variable domain is NAGVMQNPRHLVRRRGQEARLRCSPMKGHSHVYWYRQLPEEGLKFMVYLQKENIIDESGMPKERFSAEFPKEGPSILRIQQVVRGDSAAYFCASSPLPGNTGELFFGEGSRLTVL.

The chain links TRBV7-2 to TRBJ2-1, with 7 positions matching TRBD2. CDR1 is SGHTA, CDR2 FQGNSA, per germline. The V and J ends lost 2 bases and 6 bases, in that order; junction bases with no gene match: 7. The CDR3 is 15 residues long. The CDR3 DNA is TGTGCCAGCAGCTTACAGTGGAGCGGGGCCAATGAGCAGTTCTTC. It codes for CASSLQWSGANEQFF.

The V call is TRBV7-2, the J call TRBJ2-3, with TRBD1 identical over 7 bases. With V trimmed by 10 bases and J by 5 bases, 12 bases remained unmatched. CDR3 size: 14 residues. Germline V lookup: CDR1 SGHTA, CDR2 FQGNSA. The CDR3 sequence is CATGDSTLGDTQYF. CDR3 DNA: TGTGCCACCGGGGACAGCACCCTCGGAGATACGCAGTATTTT.

This clone was counted once. The CDR3 loop reads CASRKGRTGNLEQYF. CDR3 sequence (DNA): TGTGCCAGCAGGAAAGGCCGGACAGGGAACCTCGAGCAGTACTTC. This chain uses TRBV11-3 with TRBJ2-7; 8 nucleotides line up with TRBD1. V gave up 6 bases and J gave up 6 bases; unmatched junction bases: 13. Germline V gene sequence: CDR1 SGHNT, CDR2 YENEEA. The CDR3 runs to 15 residues.

The rearrangement links TRBV7-2 to TRBJ2-3; D unclear. In germline, CDR1 is SGHTA, CDR2 FQGNSA. The germline V and J ends were trimmed by 5 bases and 3 bases, with 12 bases remaining between them. The CDR3 extends over 14 amino acids. This chain's CDR3 is CASSDRHKTDTQYF. The CDR3 DNA follows: TGTGCCAGCAGCGATAGACATAAAACAGATACGCAGTATTTT.

This chain joins TRBV5-1 and TRBJ1-1; D is ambiguous. The germline V gene has CDR1 SGHRS and CDR2 YFSETQ. V was trimmed by 0 bases and J by 2 bases, leaving 5 bases between them. The CDR3 extends over 13 amino acids. This CDR3 reads CASSLVLNTEAFF. In nucleotides, the CDR3 is TGCGCCAGCAGCTTGGTTCTTAACACTGAAGCTTTCTTT.

The rearrangement links TRBV7-8 to TRBJ1-1; possible D gene TRBD1, 5 bases. Per the germline V gene, CDR1 is SGHVS and CDR2 is FQNEAQ. The CDR3 is made up of 14 amino acids. The V end lost 5 bases, the J end lost 4 bases, and 14 bases lay between the germline ends. The CDR3 nucleotides are TGTGCCAGCAGCCGCGGGGGTGGAGGCACTGAAGCTTTCTTT. Protein product: CASSRGGGGTEAFF.

The chain carries TRBV5-4 and TRBJ1-1, with 7 bases fitting TRBD1. After removal of 2 bases from V and 0 bases from J, the junction contained 1 base not matched to a gene. The germline V gene has CDR1 SGHNT and CDR2 YYREEE (reference sequence). This CDR3 region has 14 residues. Here the CDR3 DNA reads TGTGCCAGCAGCTTCGACAGGGTGAACACTGAAGCTTTCTTT. This codes for CASSFDRVNTEAFF.

V usage is TRBV5-6 and J usage is TRBJ1-6, with D unresolved. Germline CDR1 is SGHDT and CDR2 is YYEEEE. Trimming removed 4 bases from V and 7 bases from J, with 12 bases in between. This CDR3 comprises 14 residues. The CDR3 DNA sequence: TGTGCCAGCAGCCCAAGAGGGTTAAATTCACCCCTCCACTTT. Protein: CASSPRGLNSPLHF. Full variable domain (missing parts from reference TRBV5-6 and TRBJ1-6): DAGVTQSPTHLIKTRGQQVTLRCSPKSGHDTVSWYQQALGQGPQFIFQYYEEEERQRGNFPDRFSGHQFPNYSSELNVNALLLGDSALYLCASSPRGLNSPLHFGNGTRLTVT.

The chain is built from TRBV3-1 (or the pseudogene TRBV3-2) and TRBJ1-3; TRBD1 agrees at 7 bases. Germline CDR1 LGHDT, CDR2 YNNKEL (reference sequence). V lost 0 bases to trimming and J lost 0 bases; unmatched junction nucleotides: 14. The CDR3 length is 20 residues. The CDR3 sequence is CASSQEWDSNPFSSGNTIYF. As DNA, the CDR3 is TGTGCCAGCAGCCAAGAATGGGACAGTAACCCATTCAGCTCTGGAAACACCATATATTTT.

The chain recombines TRBV5-1 with TRBJ1-4; D call uncertain. The germline V gene encodes CDR1 SGHRS and CDR2 YFSETQ. Trimming removed 1 base at V and 7 bases at J, with 14 bases between. CDR3 length: 15 amino acids. CDR3: CASSLLREPSEKLFF. CDR3 DNA: TGCGCCAGCAGCTTGTTGAGGGAGCCCAGTGAAAAACTGTTTTTT.

The genes are TRBV11-2 and TRBJ2-7, with a tentative D call TRBD1 (6 bases). Trimming cost V 6 bases and J 5 bases, with 11 bases left between them. The CDR3 covers 12 residues. Germline V gene sequence: CDR1 SGHAT, CDR2 FQNNGV. The CDR3 bases are TGTGCCAGCAGTCGTACAGGGCACGAGCAGTACTTC. It is translated as CASSRTGHEQYF.

The chain couples TRBV15 to TRBJ2-7; 12 bases are a match to TRBD2. CDR1 LNHNV and CDR2 YYDKDF come from the germline V gene (reference sequence). The CDR3 consists of 15 residues. The trim removed 1 base at V and 7 bases at J, leaving 5 bases unmatched. This chain's CDR3 is CATSRGLAGVVEQYF. Written as DNA, the CDR3 is TGTGCCACCAGCAGAGGACTAGCGGGAGTTGTGGAGCAGTACTTC. Full variable domain (rest looked up from reference TRBV15 and TRBJ2-7): DAMVIQNPRYQVTQFGKPVTLSCSQTLNHNVMYWYQQKSSQAPKLLFHYYDKDFNNEADTPDNFQSRRPNTSFCFLDIRSPGLGDTAMYLCATSRGLAGVVEQYFGPGTRLTVT.

This chain links TRBV28 with TRBJ1-2, with 8 bases that match TRBD1. The CDR3 has 15 amino acids. The V and J ends lost 2 bases and 8 bases, in that order; junction bases with no gene match: 10. Germline V gene lookup returns CDR1 MDHEN and CDR2 SYDVKM. CDR3 DNA sequence: TGTGCCAGCAGTTTAGGGAGGGGGACAGGATACGGCTACACCTTC. This sequence encodes CASSLGRGTGYGYTF.

A word on this clone: Sequence at one end of the junction differs from germline and may be a read error. The V call is TRBV9, the J call TRBJ2-3; TRBD1 agrees at 7 bases. Germline assignment: CDR1 SGDLS and CDR2 YYNGEE. The CDR3 runs to 16 residues. For the CDR3, the DNA is TGTGCCGGCAGCGCCCGGTCCGGGACAGGCACAGATACGCAGTATTTT. It yields the protein CAGSARSGTGTDTQYF.

The rearrangement uses TRBV19 and TRBJ2-3, with TRBD2 as a possible D gene (7 bases). V gave up 4 bases and J gave up 6 bases, with 11 bases separating them. This CDR3 comprises 13 residues. The germline gives CDR1 LNHDA, CDR2 SQIVND (reference sequence). The CDR3 DNA follows: TGTGCCAGTAGTAAGGGGGGGCCGGATACGCAGTATTTT. It specifies CASSKGGPDTQYF.

The chain couples TRBV6-4 to TRBJ1-4, with 7 bases identical to TRBD1. Trimming at V came to 3 bases and at J to 6 bases, leaving 4 bases not matched to a gene. The CDR3 spans 14 residues. Germline loops: CDR1 MRHNA, CDR2 SNTAGT. In DNA, the CDR3 is TGTGCCAGCAGTGAGATCGGGACAGATGAAAAACTGTTTTTT. Its translation is CASSEIGTDEKLFF.

This clone was seen just once. The V call is TRBV28, the J call TRBJ2-1; 11 positions agree with TRBD2. From germline, CDR1 is MDHEN and CDR2 SYDVKM. V dropped 5 bases and J dropped 4; count of bases not matched to a gene: 10. The CDR3 is 17 amino acids. DNA for the CDR3: TGTGCCAGCAGTATCCCCGGGGGGACTAGCGGATACAATGAGCAGTTCTTC. As protein: CASSIPGGTSGYNEQFF. The complete variable domain, with remaining parts taken from reference TRBV28 and TRBJ2-1, reads DVKVTQSSRYLVKRTGEKVFLECVQDMDHENMFWYRQDPGLGLRLIYFSYDVKMKEKGDIPEGYSVSREKKERFSLILESASTNQTSMYLCASSIPGGTSGYNEQFFGPGTRLTVL.